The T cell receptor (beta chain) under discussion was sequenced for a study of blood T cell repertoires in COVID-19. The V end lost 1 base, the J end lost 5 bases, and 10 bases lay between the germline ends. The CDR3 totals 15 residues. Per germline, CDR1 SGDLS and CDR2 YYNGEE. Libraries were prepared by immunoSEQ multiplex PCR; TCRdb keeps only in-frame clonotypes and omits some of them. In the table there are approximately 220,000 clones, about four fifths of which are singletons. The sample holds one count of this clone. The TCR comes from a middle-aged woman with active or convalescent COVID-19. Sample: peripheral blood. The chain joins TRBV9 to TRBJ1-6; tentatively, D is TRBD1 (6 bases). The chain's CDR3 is CASSVKGTNNSPLHF. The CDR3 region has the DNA TGTGCCAGCAGCGTAAAGGGGACAAATAATTCACCCCTCCACTTT.